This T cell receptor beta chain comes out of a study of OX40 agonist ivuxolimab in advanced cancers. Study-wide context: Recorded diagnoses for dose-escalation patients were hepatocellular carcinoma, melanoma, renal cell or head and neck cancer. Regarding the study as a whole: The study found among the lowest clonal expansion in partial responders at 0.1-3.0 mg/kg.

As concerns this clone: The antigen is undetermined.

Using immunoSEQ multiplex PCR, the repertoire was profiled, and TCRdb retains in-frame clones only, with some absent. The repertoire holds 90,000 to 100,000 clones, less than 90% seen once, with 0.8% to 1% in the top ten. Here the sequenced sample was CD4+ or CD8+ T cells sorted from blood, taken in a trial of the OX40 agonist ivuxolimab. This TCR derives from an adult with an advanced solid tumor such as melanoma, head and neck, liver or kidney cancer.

This CDR3 is CASSLTPGTGPLPQHF. The CDR3 coding sequence is TGTGCCAGCAGTTTAACCCCCGGGACAGGTCCCCTCCCCCAGCATTTT. The chain joins TRBV27 to TRBJ1-5; 8 nucleotides match TRBD1. The trim removed 2 bases at V and 10 bases at J, leaving 13 bases unmatched. CDR3 size: 16 residues. CDR1 and CDR2 from the germline V gene are MNHEY and SMNVEV (reference sequence).